Detailed here is one TCR beta chain. Profiling relied on immunoSEQ multiplex PCR, and the TCRdb table lists in-frame clones only, not all of them. Of tens of thousands of clones detected, about 88% appear once; the ten largest clones hold roughly 42%. These data belong to a study of control samples from healthy donors and cancer patients. This CDR3 is 15 amino acids long. V was clipped by 8 bases and J by 7 bases, with 20 bases between them. Germline assignment: CDR1 KGHSH and CDR2 LQKENI. The sample was PBMCs. This clonotype originated in a man aged 45 to 65 with head and neck cancer. The V gene is TRBV18, the J gene TRBJ1-4; D is ambiguous. In DNA, the CDR3 is TGTGCCAGCCAATTGGAACCGTCCCGAAGTGAAAAACTGTTTTTT. Protein product: CASQLEPSRSEKLFF.